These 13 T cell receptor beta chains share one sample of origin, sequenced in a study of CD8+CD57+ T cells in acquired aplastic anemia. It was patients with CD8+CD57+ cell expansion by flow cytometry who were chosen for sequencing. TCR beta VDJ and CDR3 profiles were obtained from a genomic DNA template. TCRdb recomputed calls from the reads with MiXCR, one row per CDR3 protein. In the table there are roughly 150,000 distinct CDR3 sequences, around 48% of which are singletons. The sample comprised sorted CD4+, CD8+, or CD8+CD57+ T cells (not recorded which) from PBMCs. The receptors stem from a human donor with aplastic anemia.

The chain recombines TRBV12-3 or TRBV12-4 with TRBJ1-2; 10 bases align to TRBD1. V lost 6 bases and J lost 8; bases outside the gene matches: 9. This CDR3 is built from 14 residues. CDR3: CASRTPGQGQGYTF. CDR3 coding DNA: TGTGCCAGCAGAACCCCGGGACAGGGGCAGGGCTACACCTTC.

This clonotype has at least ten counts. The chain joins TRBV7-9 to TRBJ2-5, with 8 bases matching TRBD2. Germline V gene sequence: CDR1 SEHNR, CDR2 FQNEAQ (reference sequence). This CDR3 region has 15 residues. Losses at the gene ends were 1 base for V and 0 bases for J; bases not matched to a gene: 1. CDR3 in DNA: TGTGCCAGCAGCTTAGTTAGCGGGAACCAAGAGACCCAGTACTTC. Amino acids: CASSLVSGNQETQYF.

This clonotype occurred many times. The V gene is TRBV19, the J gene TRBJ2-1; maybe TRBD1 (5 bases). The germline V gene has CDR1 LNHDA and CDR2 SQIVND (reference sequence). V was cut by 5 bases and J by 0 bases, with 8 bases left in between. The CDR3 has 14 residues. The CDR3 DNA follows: TGTGCCAGTAGTCGACAGAGCTCCTACAATGAGCAGTTCTTC. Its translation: CASSRQSSYNEQFF.

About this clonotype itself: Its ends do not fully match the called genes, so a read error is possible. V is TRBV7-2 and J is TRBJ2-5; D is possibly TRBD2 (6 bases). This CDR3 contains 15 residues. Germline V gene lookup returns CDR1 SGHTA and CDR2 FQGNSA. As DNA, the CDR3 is TGTGCCAGCAGCCCAAGTCGGCGGGGCCAAGAGACTCAGTACTTC. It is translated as CASSPSRRGQETQYF.

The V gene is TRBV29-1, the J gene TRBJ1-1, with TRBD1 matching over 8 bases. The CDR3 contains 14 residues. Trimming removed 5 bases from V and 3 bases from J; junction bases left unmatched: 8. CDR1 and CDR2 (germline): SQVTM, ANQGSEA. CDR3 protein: CSVQPTGVDTEAFF. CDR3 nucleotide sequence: TGCAGCGTTCAACCGACAGGGGTGGACACTGAAGCTTTCTTT.

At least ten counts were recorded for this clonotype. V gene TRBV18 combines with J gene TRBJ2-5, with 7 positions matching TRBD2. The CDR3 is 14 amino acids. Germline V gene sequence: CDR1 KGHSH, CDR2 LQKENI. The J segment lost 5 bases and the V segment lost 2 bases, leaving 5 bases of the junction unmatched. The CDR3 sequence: CASSPNAGDETQYF. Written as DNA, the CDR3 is TGTGCCAGCTCACCAAATGCGGGAGATGAGACCCAGTACTTC. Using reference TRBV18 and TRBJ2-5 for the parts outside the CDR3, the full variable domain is NAGVMQNPRHLVRRRGQEARLRCSPMKGHSHVYWYRQLPEEGLKFMVYLQKENIIDESGMPKERFSAEFPKEGPSILRIQQVVRGDSAAYFCASSPNAGDETQYFGPGTRLLVL.

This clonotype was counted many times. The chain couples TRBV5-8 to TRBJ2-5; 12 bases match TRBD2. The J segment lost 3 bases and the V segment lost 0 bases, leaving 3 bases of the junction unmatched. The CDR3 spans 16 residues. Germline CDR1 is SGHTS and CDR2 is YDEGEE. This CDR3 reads CASSLVGLAGKETQYF. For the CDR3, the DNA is TGTGCCAGCAGCTTGGTGGGACTAGCGGGCAAAGAGACCCAGTACTTC.

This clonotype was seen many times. The CDR3 loop reads CASSTTGIYEQYF. The CDR3, as DNA: TGTGCCAGCAGTACGACAGGGATCTACGAGCAGTACTTC. V usage is TRBV27 and J usage is TRBJ2-7; 7 bases are shared with TRBD1. This CDR3 comprises 13 residues. Germline values: CDR1 MNHEY, CDR2 SMNVEV (reference sequence). With 5 bases clipped from V and 3 bases from J, the junction kept 4 bases outside the gene matches.

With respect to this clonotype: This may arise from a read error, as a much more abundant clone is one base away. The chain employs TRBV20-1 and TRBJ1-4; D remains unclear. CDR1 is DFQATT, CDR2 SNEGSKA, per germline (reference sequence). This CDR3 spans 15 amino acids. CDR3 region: CSPLGGKSTNGKLFF. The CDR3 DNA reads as TGCAGCCCCTTGGGAGGGAAGTCGACTAATGGAAAACTGTTTTTT.

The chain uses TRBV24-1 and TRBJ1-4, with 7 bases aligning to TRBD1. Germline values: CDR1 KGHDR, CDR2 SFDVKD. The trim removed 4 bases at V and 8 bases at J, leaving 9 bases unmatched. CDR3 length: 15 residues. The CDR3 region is CATSEIDRAGEKLFF. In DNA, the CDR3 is TGTGCCACCAGTGAGATCGACAGGGCCGGGGAAAAACTGTTTTTT.

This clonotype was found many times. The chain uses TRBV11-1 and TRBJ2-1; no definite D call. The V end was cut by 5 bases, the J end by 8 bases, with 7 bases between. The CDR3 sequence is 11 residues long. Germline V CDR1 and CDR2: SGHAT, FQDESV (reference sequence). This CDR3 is CASSRTDEQFF. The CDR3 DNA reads TGTGCCAGCAGCCGGACCGATGAGCAGTTCTTC.

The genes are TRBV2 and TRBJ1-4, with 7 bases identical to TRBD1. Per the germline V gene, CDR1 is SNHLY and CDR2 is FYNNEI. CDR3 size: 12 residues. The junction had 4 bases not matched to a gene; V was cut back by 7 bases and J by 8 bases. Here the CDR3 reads CASNLQGEKLFF. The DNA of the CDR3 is TGTGCCAGCAACCTACAGGGGGAAAAACTGTTTTTT.

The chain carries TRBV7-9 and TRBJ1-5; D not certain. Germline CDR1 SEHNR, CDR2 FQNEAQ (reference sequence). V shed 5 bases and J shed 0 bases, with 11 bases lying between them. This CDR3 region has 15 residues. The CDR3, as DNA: TGTGCCAGCAGCATCGTACAGCGTAGCAATCAGCCCCAGCATTTT. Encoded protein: CASSIVQRSNQPQHF.